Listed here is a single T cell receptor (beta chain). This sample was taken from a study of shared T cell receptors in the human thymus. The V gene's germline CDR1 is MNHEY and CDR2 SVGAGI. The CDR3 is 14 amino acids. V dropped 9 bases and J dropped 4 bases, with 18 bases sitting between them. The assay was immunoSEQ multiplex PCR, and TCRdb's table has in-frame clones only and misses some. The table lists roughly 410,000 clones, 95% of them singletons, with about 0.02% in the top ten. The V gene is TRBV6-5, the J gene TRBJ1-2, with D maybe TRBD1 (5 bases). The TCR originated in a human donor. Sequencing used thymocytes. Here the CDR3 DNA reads TGTGCCAGTGCCGGGACTCACCACACCTATGGCTACACCTTC. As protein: CASAGTHHTYGYTF.